The 28 T cell receptor beta chains below come from one sample, sequenced in a study of blood T cells in healthy people across ages. A second PCR of about 7 to 12 cycles used a sample-barcoded 5' primer and a J-beta primer mix. A single record per CDR3 protein comes from TCRdb applying MiXCR to the 5' RACE reads. The table lists around 2 million distinct CDR3 sequences, 30% to 40% of them singletons, with 23% in the top ten. The sample consisted of blood. The receptors derive from a human donor in good health.

The chain uses TRBV6-2 or TRBV6-3 and TRBJ2-5; D remains unclear. The CDR3 contains 15 residues. Germline CDR1 MNHEY, CDR2 SVGEGT. V lost 0 bases and J lost 4, with 12 bases in between. CDR3 in DNA: TGTGCCAGCAGTTACTCGATGGTATTAGGAGAGACCCAGTACTTC. Its protein product is CASSYSMVLGETQYF.

CDR3 region: CASRPIGNSLRMNTEAFF. CDR3 sequence (DNA): TGTGCCAGCAGACCAATTGGGAACTCCCTGAGAATGAACACTGAAGCTTTCTTT. This chain connects TRBV2 to TRBJ1-1; D call uncertain. CDR1 is SNHLY and CDR2 is FYNNEI in the germline V gene. V gave up 6 bases and J gave up 0 bases, with 23 bases separating them. The CDR3 runs 18 residues.

The gene calls are TRBV7-9 and TRBJ2-4, with a tentative D call TRBD1 (6 bases). Trimming took 7 bases from V and 13 from J, leaving 26 bases between them. The CDR3 is made up of 15 amino acids. Germline CDR1 is SEHNR and CDR2 is FQNEAQ (reference sequence). CDR3 nucleotides: TGTGCCAGCAACAACGGGACATGGTCCTACAATGAGCAGTACTTC. Protein sequence: CASNNGTWSYNEQYF.

This clonotype has more than one count but fewer than ten. The chain employs TRBV7-6 and TRBJ1-2, with D possibly being TRBD1 (5 bases). V gave up 5 bases and J gave up 4 bases, with 23 bases separating them. CDR1 and CDR2 from the germline V gene are SGHVS and FNYEAQ. CDR3 length: 17 residues. The CDR3 coding sequence is TGTGCCAGCAGCGCAGCGGAACGTGGCAGGGAGGGCTATGGCTACACCTTC. The encoded protein is CASSAAERGREGYGYTF.

The chain recombines TRBV5-6 with TRBJ1-1; D is ambiguous. Between the trimmed V and J ends, which lost 0 bases and 1 base, there was a span of 13 bases. Looked up from germline, CDR1 is SGHDT and CDR2 is YYEEEE. There are 16 residues in the CDR3. The CDR3 nucleotides read TGTGCCAGCAGCTTGGGAGTGAGTAGGTCGAACACTGAAGCTTTCTTT. This encodes CASSLGVSRSNTEAFF. Full variable domain (remainder filled in from reference TRBV5-6 and TRBJ1-1): DAGVTQSPTHLIKTRGQQVTLRCSPKSGHDTVSWYQQALGQGPQFIFQYYEEEERQRGNFPDRFSGHQFPNYSSELNVNALLLGDSALYLCASSLGVSRSNTEAFFGQGTRLTVV.

The genes are TRBV29-1 and TRBJ1-2; D is possibly TRBD1 (5 bases). Germline V gene sequence: CDR1 SQVTM, CDR2 ANQGSEA. The V end lost 3 bases, the J end lost 4 bases, and 12 bases lay between the germline ends. The CDR3 is made up of 13 amino acids. The CDR3: CSVERGKSYGYTF. Written as DNA, the CDR3 is TGCAGCGTTGAGAGGGGCAAAAGCTATGGCTACACCTTC.

The V call is TRBV3-1, the J call TRBJ2-7; D uncertain. V lost 5 bases and J 2 bases, leaving 7 bases between the germline ends. CDR1 and CDR2 from the germline V gene are LGHDT and YNNKEL (reference sequence). The CDR3 consists of 12 residues. The CDR3 is CASSETPYEQYF. CDR3 DNA sequence: TGTGCCAGCAGCGAGACCCCCTACGAGCAGTACTTC.

This clonotype was picked up a small number of times. The V call is TRBV20-1, the J call TRBJ2-5; TRBD1 is a possible D gene (5 bases). Germline V gene lookup returns CDR1 DFQATT and CDR2 SNEGSKA (reference sequence). V was shortened by 7 bases and J by 10 bases, with 19 bases between the two germline ends. The CDR3 consists of 12 residues. The CDR3 DNA reads TGCAGTGTCAGCGTACAGGATGAGGACCAGTACTTC. Translating it yields CSVSVQDEDQYF.

V and J are TRBV5-6 and TRBJ2-2; 7 bases are a match to TRBD1. Germline V gene data show CDR1 as SGHDT and CDR2 as YYEEEE. V gave up 3 bases and J gave up 8 bases; unmatched junction bases: 7. This CDR3 comprises 14 residues. CDR3: CASSWGQIGGELFF. The CDR3 DNA follows: TGTGCCAGCAGCTGGGGACAGATCGGAGGGGAGCTGTTTTTT.

The chain recombines TRBV7-2 with TRBJ1-2; 8 bases align to TRBD1. The CDR3 is made up of 14 amino acids. Germline loops: CDR1 SGHTA, CDR2 FQGNSA. The ends lost 4 bases at V and 8 bases at J; junction bases unmatched: 9. CDR3 sequence reads: CASSSILGQGGYTF. The CDR3 DNA reads as TGTGCCAGCAGCTCCATCCTCGGACAGGGCGGCTACACCTTC.

The V call is TRBV7-9, the J call TRBJ2-7, with TRBD2 as a possible D gene (7 bases). Germline CDR1 SEHNR, CDR2 FQNEAQ (reference sequence). Trimming cost V 2 bases and J 5 bases, with 19 bases left between them. The CDR3 length is 16 residues. The CDR3 DNA sequence: TGTGCCAGCAGCTTATTCTCTCGGTGGGGGGGCGACGAGCAGTACTTC. This gives the protein CASSLFSRWGGDEQYF.

This chain joins TRBV4-3 and TRBJ2-7; 7 positions match TRBD1. This CDR3 region has 16 residues. Looked up from germline, CDR1 is LGHNA and CDR2 is YSLEER. V lost 2 bases to trimming and J lost 2 bases; unmatched junction nucleotides: 9. The CDR3 DNA reads as TGCGCCAGCAGCCAAAGTAGCGTGGACAGGACCTACGAGCAGTACTTC. It specifies CASSQSSVDRTYEQYF.

V usage is TRBV2 and J usage is TRBJ1-1, with D perhaps matching TRBD1 (6 bases). V dropped 7 bases and J dropped 1 base, with 10 bases sitting between them. In germline, CDR1 is SNHLY, CDR2 FYNNEI. This CDR3 spans 13 amino acids. CDR3 nucleotide sequence: TGTGCCAGCATTGGACAGTCGAACACTGAAGCTTTCTTT. Translating it yields CASIGQSNTEAFF.

J is TRBJ1-1 and V is TRBV28; the D gene is possibly TRBD1 (5 bases). The CDR3 runs to 16 residues. The germline V and J ends were trimmed by 6 bases and 1 base, with 18 bases remaining between them. The germline CDR1 and CDR2 sequences are MDHEN and SYDVKM. In nucleotides, the CDR3 is TGTGCCAGCAGGGTCGGTCATCAGGGCCCGAACACTGAAGCTTTCTTT. Its translation: CASRVGHQGPNTEAFF. Supplemented by reference TRBV28 and TRBJ1-1, the full variable domain reads DVKVTQSSRYLVKRTGEKVFLECVQDMDHENMFWYRQDPGLGLRLIYFSYDVKMKEKGDIPEGYSVSREKKERFSLILESASTNQTSMYLCASRVGHQGPNTEAFFGQGTRLTVV.

The chain has TRBV21-1 and TRBJ2-3; the table's D call, TRBD2, was not checked against the DNA. TRBV21-1 counts as a pseudogene. The CDR3 runs 18 residues. This CDR3 reads CASSPCRPRDLNTDTQYF. For the CDR3, the DNA is TGTGCCAGCAGCCCGTGCCGCCCCCGGGACTTGAACACAGATACGCAGTATTTT.

J is TRBJ2-1 and V is TRBV2; 9 bases are a match to TRBD2. CDR3 length equals 14 residues. Trimming cost V 8 bases and J 9 bases; bases outside gene matches: 11. The germline V gene has CDR1 SNHLY and CDR2 FYNNEI. CDR3 sequence: CASGDLAGVREQFF. CDR3 DNA sequence: TGTGCCAGCGGGGACTTAGCGGGGGTGCGTGAGCAGTTCTTC.

This clonotype showed up just a few times. The chain links TRBV20-1 to TRBJ2-7; 8 bases fit TRBD1. From germline, CDR1 is DFQATT and CDR2 SNEGSKA (reference sequence). V trimming: 5 bases; J trimming: 6 bases; junction bases outside the gene matches: 3. The CDR3 is 11 amino acids. This chain's CDR3 is CSASTGVEQYF. The CDR3 DNA reads as TGCAGTGCTTCGACAGGGGTCGAGCAGTACTTC.

The gene calls are TRBV5-4 and TRBJ2-7, with 8 bases lining up with TRBD2. The CDR3 contains 15 residues. Germline lookup yields CDR1 SGHNT and CDR2 YYREEE (reference sequence). V shed 4 bases, J shed 4 bases, and the junction held 10 bases outside the gene matches. CDR3 nucleotides: TGTGCCAGCAGCGGACCGGGACTAGAGGCTTACGAGCAGTACTTC. Encoded protein: CASSGPGLEAYEQYF.

As regards this clonotype: This clone may be a read error of a much larger clone one base away. This chain uses TRBV29-1 with TRBJ2-7, with D unresolved. The V end lost 2 bases, the J end lost 2 bases, and 4 bases lay between the germline ends. CDR1 SQVTM and CDR2 ANQGSEA come from the germline V gene. This CDR3 has 11 amino acids. The CDR3 is CSVEQTYEQYF. In nucleotides, the CDR3 is TGCAGCGTTGAACAGACCTACGAGCAGTACTTC.

With respect to this clonotype: A much larger clone lies a single base off, so this may be a read error. V is TRBV7-2 and J is TRBJ1-5, with TRBD1 as a possible D gene (5 bases). Trimming removed 5 bases at V and 3 bases at J, with 8 bases between. This CDR3 has 13 residues. The V gene's germline CDR1 is SGHTA and CDR2 FQGNSA. The CDR3 loop is CTSSAGFNQPQHF. CDR3 sequence (DNA): TGTACCAGCAGCGCAGGGTTCAATCAGCCCCAGCATTTT.

The rearrangement joins TRBV28 to TRBJ2-6, with a tentative D call TRBD1 (6 bases). The CDR3 covers 14 residues. Per germline, CDR1 MDHEN and CDR2 SYDVKM. The germline V and J ends were trimmed by 4 bases and 3 bases, with 7 bases remaining between them. CDR3 nucleotides: TGTGCCAGCAGTTGGGGGCTTGGGGCCAACGTCCTGACTTTC. As protein: CASSWGLGANVLTF.

This clonotype was counted ten times or more. The chain couples TRBV13 to TRBJ2-5, with 8 bases that match TRBD1. Germline V gene lookup returns CDR1 PRHDT and CDR2 FYEKMQ (reference sequence). The CDR3 covers 14 residues. With 6 bases clipped from V and 1 base from J, the junction kept 4 bases outside the gene matches. DNA for the CDR3: TGTGCCAGCAGTTCCGACAGGGGCCAAGAGACCCAGTACTTC. Its protein product is CASSSDRGQETQYF.

The chain joins TRBV5-1 to TRBJ2-1; D might be TRBD1 or TRBD2, each matching 6 bases. Germline CDR1 SGHRS, CDR2 YFSETQ. V lost 3 bases and J lost 8, with 15 bases in between. This CDR3 spans 14 amino acids. The CDR3 sequence is CASSSVSGAHEQFF. The CDR3 DNA sequence: TGCGCCAGCAGCTCGGTATCGGGGGCGCATGAGCAGTTCTTC.

This clonotype was recorded a few times. This rearrangement joins TRBV7-2 to TRBJ2-7; perhaps D is TRBD1 or TRBD2 (5 bases each). There are 16 residues in the CDR3. V was cut by 5 bases and J by 4 bases, with 21 bases left in between. Germline CDR1 and CDR2: SGHTA and FQGNSA. CDR3 nucleotide sequence: TGTGCCAGCAGCGTAACCGTAGGGGCCGAGCGGTACGAGCAGTACTTC. Its translation: CASSVTVGAERYEQYF.

This rearrangement joins TRBV27 to TRBJ2-7; possible D gene TRBD2, 6 bases. V was pared by 7 bases and J by 4 bases, with 20 bases between. The CDR3 is 15 amino acids. Germline V gives CDR1 MNHEY, CDR2 SMNVEV (reference sequence). The CDR3 reads CASIPDGGRFYEQYF. The CDR3 nucleotides read TGTGCCAGCATTCCGGACGGGGGTAGATTTTACGAGCAGTACTTC.

Regarding this clonotype: A junction end diverges from the germline sequence, so it may reflect a read error. The CDR3 protein is CAISRDRENVQFF. In DNA, the CDR3 is TGTGCCATCAGCCGGGACAGGGAGAATGTGCAGTTCTTC. The genes are TRBV10-3 and TRBJ2-1, with 9 bases matching TRBD1. This CDR3 is built from 13 residues. The germline gives CDR1 ENHRY, CDR2 SYGVKD.

The V call is TRBV4-1, the J call TRBJ1-5; no reliable D call. V shed 1 base and J shed 0 bases, with 10 bases lying between them. The CDR3 runs 16 residues. The V gene's germline CDR1 is MGHRA and CDR2 YSYEKL. The chain's CDR3 is CASSQGSHYSNQPQHF. CDR3 DNA: TGCGCCAGCAGCCAAGGATCCCACTATAGCAATCAGCCCCAGCATTTT.

This clonotype has only a few counts. This chain joins TRBV7-9 and TRBJ2-1; D gene ambiguous. V lost 5 bases, J lost 0 bases, and 14 bases lay in between. Germline assignment: CDR1 SEHNR and CDR2 FQNEAQ (reference sequence). CDR3 length equals 16 residues. In nucleotides, the CDR3 is TGTGCCAGCAGCCCTAGGGCGAGTGGCTCCTACAATGAGCAGTTCTTC. Its translation is CASSPRASGSYNEQFF.